This T cell receptor beta chain was sequenced in a study of blood T cell repertoires in COVID-19. TCRdb's copy holds only in-frame clones and misses some; the assay was immunoSEQ multiplex PCR. The repertoire consists of 400,000 to 550,000 clones, with 70% to 90% occurring once and the leading ten covering about 2.1%. Trimming cost V 10 bases and J 5 bases; bases outside gene matches: 11. There are 14 residues in the CDR3. Looked up from germline, CDR1 is LNHDA and CDR2 is SQIVND (reference sequence). Participants had their cohort set by participant-reported clinical history. The receptor was derived from a young woman with acute COVID-19. Sequencing input: PBMCs or T cells enriched from blood (not recorded which). The chain couples TRBV19 to TRBJ2-1; TRBD2 aligns across 7 bases. The CDR3 DNA is TGTGCCACCCGTTGGCGGGGGACGAACAATGAGCAGTTCTTC. This gives the protein CATRWRGTNNEQFF.